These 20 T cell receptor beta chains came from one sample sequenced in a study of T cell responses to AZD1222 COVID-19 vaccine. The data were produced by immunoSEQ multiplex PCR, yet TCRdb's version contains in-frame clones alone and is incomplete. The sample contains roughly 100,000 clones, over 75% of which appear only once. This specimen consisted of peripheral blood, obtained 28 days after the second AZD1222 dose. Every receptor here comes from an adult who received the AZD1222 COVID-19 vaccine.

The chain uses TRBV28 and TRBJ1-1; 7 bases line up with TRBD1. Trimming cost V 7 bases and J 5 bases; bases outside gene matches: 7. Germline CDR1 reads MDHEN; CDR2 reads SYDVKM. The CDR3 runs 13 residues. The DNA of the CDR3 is TGTGCCAGCAAACCGGGACAGCGAACTGAAGCTTTCTTT. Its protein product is CASKPGQRTEAFF.

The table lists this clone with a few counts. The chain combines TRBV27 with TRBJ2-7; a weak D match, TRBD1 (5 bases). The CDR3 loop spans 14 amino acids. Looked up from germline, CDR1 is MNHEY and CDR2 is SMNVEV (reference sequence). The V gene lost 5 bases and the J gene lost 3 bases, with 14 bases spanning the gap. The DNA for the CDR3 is TGTGCCAGCAGTCTCCGAGGCAGGGACTACGAGCAGTACTTC. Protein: CASSLRGRDYEQYF.

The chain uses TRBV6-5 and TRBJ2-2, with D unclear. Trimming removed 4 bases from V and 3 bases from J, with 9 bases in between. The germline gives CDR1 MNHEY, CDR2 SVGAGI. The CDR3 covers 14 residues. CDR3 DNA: TGTGCCAGCAGTTTACTTTGGGACACCGGGGAGCTGTTTTTT. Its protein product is CASSLLWDTGELFF.

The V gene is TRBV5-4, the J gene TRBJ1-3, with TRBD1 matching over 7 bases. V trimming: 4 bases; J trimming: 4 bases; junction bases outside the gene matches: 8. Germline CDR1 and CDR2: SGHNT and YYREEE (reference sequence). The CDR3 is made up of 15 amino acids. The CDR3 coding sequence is TGTGCCAGCAGCCCAGCAGGGGGTAGCGGAAACACCATATATTTT. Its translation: CASSPAGGSGNTIYF.

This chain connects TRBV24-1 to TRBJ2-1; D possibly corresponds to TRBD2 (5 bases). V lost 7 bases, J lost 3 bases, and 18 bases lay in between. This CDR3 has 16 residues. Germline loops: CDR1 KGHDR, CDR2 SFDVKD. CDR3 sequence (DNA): TGTGCCACCAGCGCTTCCTTTGACGACTACTACAATGAGCAGTTCTTC. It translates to CATSASFDDYYNEQFF.

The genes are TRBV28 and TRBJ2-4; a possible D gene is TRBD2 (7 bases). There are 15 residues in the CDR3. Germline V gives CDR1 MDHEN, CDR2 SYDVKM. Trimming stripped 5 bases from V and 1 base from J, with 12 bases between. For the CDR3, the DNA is TGTGCCAGCAGTCTAGGGGGGGCGGCCAAAAACATTCAGTACTTC. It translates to CASSLGGAAKNIQYF.

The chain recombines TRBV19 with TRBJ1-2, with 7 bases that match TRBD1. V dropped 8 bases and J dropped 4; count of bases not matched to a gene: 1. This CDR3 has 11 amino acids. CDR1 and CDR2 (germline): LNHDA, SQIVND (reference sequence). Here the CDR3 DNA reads TGTGCCAGTGGACAGGCCTATGGCTACACCTTC. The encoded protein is CASGQAYGYTF.

DNA of the CDR3: TGTGCCAGCAGCGTAGGGGTCGTACCCTACAATGAGCAGTTCTTC. Translation: CASSVGVVPYNEQFF. The chain is built from TRBV9 and TRBJ2-1; no clear D gene. The V end was cut by 0 bases, the J end by 2 bases, with 9 bases between. Germline CDR1 is SGDLS and CDR2 is YYNGEE. The CDR3 spans 15 residues.

CDR3: CASKRTGTNEQFF. In DNA form, the CDR3 reads TGTGCCAGTAAGAGGACAGGGACGAATGAGCAGTTCTTC. The rearrangement links TRBV19 to TRBJ2-1, with TRBD1 identical over 8 bases. Unmatched junction bases numbered 6, after V lost 7 bases and J lost 7 bases. This CDR3 has 13 amino acids. Per germline, CDR1 LNHDA and CDR2 SQIVND (reference sequence). Supplemented by reference TRBV19 and TRBJ2-1, the full variable domain reads DGGITQSPKYLFRKEGQNVTLSCEQNLNHDAMYWYRQDPGQGLRLIYYSQIVNDFQKGDIAEGYSVSREKKESFPLTVTSAQKNPTAFYLCASKRTGTNEQFFGPGTRLTVL.

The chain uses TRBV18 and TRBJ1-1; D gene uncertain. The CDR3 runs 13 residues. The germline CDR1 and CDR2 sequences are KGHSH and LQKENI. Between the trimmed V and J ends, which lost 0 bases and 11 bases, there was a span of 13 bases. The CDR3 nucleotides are TGTGCCAGCTCACCACCTACCGACCCCAGGGCTTTCTTT. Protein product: CASSPPTDPRAFF.

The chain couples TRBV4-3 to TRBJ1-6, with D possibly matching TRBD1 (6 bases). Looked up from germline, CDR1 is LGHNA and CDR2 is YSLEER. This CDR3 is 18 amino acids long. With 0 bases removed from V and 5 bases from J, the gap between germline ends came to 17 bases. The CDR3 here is CASSQDHAETGDNSPLHF. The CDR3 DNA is TGCGCCAGCAGCCAAGATCACGCTGAGACAGGCGATAATTCACCCCTCCACTTT.

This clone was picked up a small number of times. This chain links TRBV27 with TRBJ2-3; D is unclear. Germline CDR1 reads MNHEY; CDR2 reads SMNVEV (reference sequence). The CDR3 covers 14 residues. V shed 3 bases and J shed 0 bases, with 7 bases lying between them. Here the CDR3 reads CASSFSPSTDTQYF. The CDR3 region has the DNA TGTGCCAGCAGTTTCTCACCTAGCACAGATACGCAGTATTTT.

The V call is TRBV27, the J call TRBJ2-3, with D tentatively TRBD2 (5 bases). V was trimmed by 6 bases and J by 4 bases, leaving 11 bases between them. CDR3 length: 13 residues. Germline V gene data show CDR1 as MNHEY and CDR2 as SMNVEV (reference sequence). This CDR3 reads CASRRVGSDTQYF. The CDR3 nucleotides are TGTGCCAGCAGGAGGGTCGGGTCAGATACGCAGTATTTT.

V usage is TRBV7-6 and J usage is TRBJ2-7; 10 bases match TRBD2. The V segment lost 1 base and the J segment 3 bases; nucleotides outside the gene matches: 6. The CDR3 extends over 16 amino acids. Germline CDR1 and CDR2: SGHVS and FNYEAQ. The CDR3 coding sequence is TGTGCCAGCAGCTTAGGGACTAGCGGACTCCTCTACGAGCAGTACTTC. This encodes CASSLGTSGLLYEQYF.

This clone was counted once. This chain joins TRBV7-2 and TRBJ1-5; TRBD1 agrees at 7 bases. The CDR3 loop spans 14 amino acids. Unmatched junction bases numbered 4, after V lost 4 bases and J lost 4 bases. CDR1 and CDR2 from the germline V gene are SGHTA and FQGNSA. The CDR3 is CASSYRGHNQPQHF. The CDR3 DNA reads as TGTGCCAGCAGCTACAGGGGACATAATCAGCCCCAGCATTTT.

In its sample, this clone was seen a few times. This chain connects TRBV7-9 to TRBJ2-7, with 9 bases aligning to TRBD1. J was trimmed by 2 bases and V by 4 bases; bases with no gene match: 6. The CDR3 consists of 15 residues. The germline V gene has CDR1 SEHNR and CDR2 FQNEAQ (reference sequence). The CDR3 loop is CASSSSGDRAYEQYF. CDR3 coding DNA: TGTGCCAGCAGCTCCTCCGGGGACAGGGCCTACGAGCAGTACTTC.

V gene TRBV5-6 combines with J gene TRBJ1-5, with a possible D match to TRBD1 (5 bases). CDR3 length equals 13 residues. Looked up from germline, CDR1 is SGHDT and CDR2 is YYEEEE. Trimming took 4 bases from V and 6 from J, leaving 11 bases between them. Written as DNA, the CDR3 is TGTGCCAGCAGCCGTCGAGGGGTTCAGCCCCAGCATTTT. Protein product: CASSRRGVQPQHF.

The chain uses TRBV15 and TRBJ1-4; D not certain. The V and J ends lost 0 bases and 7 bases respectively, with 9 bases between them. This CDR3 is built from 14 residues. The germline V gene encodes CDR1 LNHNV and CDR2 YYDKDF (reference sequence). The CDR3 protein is CATSRDIGPEKLFF. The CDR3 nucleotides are TGTGCCACCAGCAGAGACATAGGTCCTGAAAAACTGTTTTTT.

CDR3 loop: CASSPRDTLYEQYF. The CDR3, as DNA: TGTGCCAGCAGTCCGCGGGACACCTTGTACGAGCAGTACTTC. V usage is TRBV27 and J usage is TRBJ2-7; D might be TRBD1 or TRBD2, each matching 6 bases. The length of the CDR3 is 14 residues. Germline CDR1 is MNHEY and CDR2 is SMNVEV (reference sequence). V was shortened by 5 bases and J by 4 bases, with 15 bases between the two germline ends.

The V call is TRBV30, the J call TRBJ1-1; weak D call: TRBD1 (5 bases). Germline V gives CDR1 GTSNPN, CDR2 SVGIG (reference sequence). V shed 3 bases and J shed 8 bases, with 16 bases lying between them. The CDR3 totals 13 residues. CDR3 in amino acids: CAWSHGGWGEAFF. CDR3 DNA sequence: TGTGCCTGGAGCCACGGAGGGTGGGGGGAAGCTTTCTTT.